Below are 20 T cell receptor beta chains sequenced from a single sample in a study of blood T cell repertoires in COVID-19. Here immunoSEQ multiplex PCR was the method, and the copy in TCRdb shows in-frame clones only, minus some. The repertoire includes some 320,000 clones, 85% of them detected once, and around 6.9% sits in the top ten. The material sequenced was peripheral blood. The receptors were sampled from a human donor in a cohort sampled during active COVID-19.

The gene calls are TRBV7-9 and TRBJ2-1, with TRBD1 identical over 8 bases. This CDR3 is built from 13 residues. With V trimmed by 3 bases and J by 13 bases, 8 bases remained unmatched. The germline V gene encodes CDR1 SEHNR and CDR2 FQNEAQ (reference sequence). The DNA for the CDR3 is TGTGCCAGCAGCTTGGGGACAGGTGACTTCCAGTTCTTC. This sequence encodes CASSLGTGDFQFF. The variable domain in full, completed from reference TRBV7-9 and TRBJ2-1, reads DTGVSQNPRHKITKRGQNVTFRCDPISEHNRLYWYRQTLGQGPEFLTYFQNEAQLEKSRLLSDRFSAERPKGSFSTLEIQRTEQGDSAMYLCASSLGTGDFQFFGPGTRLTVL.

The V gene is TRBV9, the J gene TRBJ2-5, with 9 bases matching TRBD2. Per the germline V gene, CDR1 is SGDLS and CDR2 is YYNGEE. Losses at the gene ends were 3 bases for V and 4 bases for J; bases not matched to a gene: 13. The CDR3 contains 17 residues. The CDR3 nucleotides read TGTGCCAGCAGCGGCGGTTTGCGGGGGGGGCCTGGAGAGACCCAGTACTTC. Residues: CASSGGLRGGPGETQYF.

The chain recombines TRBV7-6 with TRBJ1-1, with TRBD1 as a possible D gene (5 bases). The length of the CDR3 is 13 residues. Germline V gene sequence: CDR1 SGHVS, CDR2 FNYEAQ. V dropped 5 bases and J dropped 1 base, with 8 bases sitting between them. This CDR3 reads CASSPGQNTEAFF. Written as DNA, the CDR3 is TGTGCCAGCAGCCCAGGACAGAACACTGAAGCTTTCTTT. The full variable domain, its missing parts supplied by reference TRBV7-6 and TRBJ1-1, is GAGVSQSPRYKVTKRGQDVALRCDPISGHVSLYWYRQALGQGPEFLTYFNYEAQQDKSGLPNDRFSAERPEGSISTLTIQRTEQRDSAMYRCASSPGQNTEAFFGQGTRLTVV.

This clone showed up just a few times. This rearrangement joins TRBV30 to TRBJ1-1, with 8 bases that match TRBD1. The junction had 11 bases not matched to a gene; V was cut back by 2 bases and J by 3 bases. The germline CDR1 and CDR2 sequences are GTSNPN and SVGIG (reference sequence). CDR3 size: 16 residues. CDR3 amino acids: CAWSLTGTGYHTEAFF. CDR3 DNA sequence: TGTGCCTGGAGTTTAACCGGGACAGGTTATCACACTGAAGCTTTCTTT.

This clone has a single count. The chain recombines TRBV7-2 with TRBJ2-7, with D perhaps TRBD2 (7 bases). This CDR3 comprises 16 residues. The V gene lost 5 bases and the J gene lost 1 base, with 18 bases spanning the gap. Looked up from germline, CDR1 is SGHTA and CDR2 is FQGNSA. CDR3 residues: CASSPNRGAFSYEQYF. In nucleotides, the CDR3 is TGTGCCAGCAGCCCGAACCGGGGGGCCTTTTCCTACGAGCAGTACTTC.

The rearrangement uses TRBV11-1 and TRBJ1-1; D is ambiguous. The CDR3 covers 13 residues. Trimming removed 1 base at V and 1 base at J, with 4 bases between. The germline gives CDR1 SGHAT, CDR2 FQDESV (reference sequence). The CDR3 reads CASSLVANTEAFF. The CDR3 nucleotides are TGTGCCAGCAGCTTAGTAGCGAACACTGAAGCTTTCTTT.

The chain carries TRBV11-2 and TRBJ2-7, with a tentative D call TRBD1 (6 bases). The ends were cut back, 1 base at V and 3 bases at J, with 10 bases in the middle. The germline V gene encodes CDR1 SGHAT and CDR2 FQNNGV. This CDR3 contains 14 residues. For the CDR3, the DNA is TGTGCCAGCAGCTTAGTGACAGGAATCTACGAGCAGTACTTC. Encoded protein: CASSLVTGIYEQYF.

V gene TRBV3-1 (or the pseudogene TRBV3-2) combines with J gene TRBJ2-1, with TRBD2 matching 12 bases. This CDR3 is 16 amino acids long. J lost 9 bases, V lost 3 bases, and 9 bases had no gene match. Germline V gene sequence: CDR1 LGHDT, CDR2 YNNKEL (reference sequence). The CDR3 spells CASSHELAGGGSEQFF. Here the CDR3 DNA reads TGTGCCAGCAGCCACGAACTAGCGGGGGGTGGTAGTGAGCAGTTCTTC.

The V call is TRBV9, the J call TRBJ1-1; D remains unclear. V lost 7 bases, J lost 1 base, and 14 bases lay in between. CDR1 and CDR2 from the germline V gene are SGDLS and YYNGEE. The CDR3 loop spans 14 amino acids. The CDR3 loop is CASRRDGSNTEAFF. The CDR3 coding sequence is TGTGCCAGCCGTCGAGATGGTTCGAACACTGAAGCTTTCTTT. The full variable domain, its missing parts supplied by reference TRBV9 and TRBJ1-1, is DSGVTQTPKHLITATGQRVTLRCSPRSGDLSVYWYQQSLDQGLQFLIQYYNGEERAKGNILERFSAQQFPDLHSELNLSSLELGDSALYFCASRRDGSNTEAFFGQGTRLTVV.

The rearrangement uses TRBV7-9 and TRBJ1-1; TRBD1 agrees at 7 bases. Germline CDR1 SEHNR, CDR2 FQNEAQ (reference sequence). This CDR3 contains 18 residues. Germline trimming cut 4 bases from V and 0 bases from J; bases unmatched to any gene: 14. In nucleotides, the CDR3 is TGTGCCAGCAGCTCCGGGACAGCCAAAATCATCATGAACACTGAAGCTTTCTTT. Protein sequence: CASSSGTAKIIMNTEAFF.

The CDR3 sequence is CAISERGITDTQYF. CDR3 nucleotide sequence: TGTGCCATCAGCGAGCGGGGGATCACAGATACGCAGTATTTT. V usage is TRBV10-3 and J usage is TRBJ2-3; 8 bases map to TRBD2. With 6 bases clipped from V and 2 bases from J, the junction kept 4 bases outside the gene matches. The germline CDR1 and CDR2 sequences are ENHRY and SYGVKD. This CDR3 has 14 amino acids.

This chain's CDR3 is CASSLGQGAETQYF. The CDR3 nucleotides read TGCGCCAGCAGCTTGGGACAGGGGGCGGAGACCCAGTACTTC. The chain uses TRBV5-1 and TRBJ2-5, with TRBD1 identical over 10 bases. Germline V gene data show CDR1 as SGHRS and CDR2 as YFSETQ. CDR3 length equals 14 residues. Germline trimming cut 0 bases from V and 5 bases from J; bases unmatched to any gene: 1.

The chain joins TRBV7-9 to TRBJ2-7, with 7 bases fitting TRBD1. Germline V lookup: CDR1 SEHNR, CDR2 FQNEAQ (reference sequence). The CDR3 has 14 residues. J gave up 5 bases and V 3 bases, and 7 bases lay outside the gene matches. As DNA, the CDR3 is TGTGCCAGCAGCTTCAGAGACAGGGCGGACGAGCAGTACTTC. Translated, it gives CASSFRDRADEQYF. Drawing the rest from reference TRBV7-9 and TRBJ2-7, the complete variable domain is DTGVSQNPRHKITKRGQNVTFRCDPISEHNRLYWYRQTLGQGPEFLTYFQNEAQLEKSRLLSDRFSAERPKGSFSTLEIQRTEQGDSAMYLCASSFRDRADEQYFGPGTRLTVT.

The chain has TRBV5-6 and TRBJ1-2; D perhaps matches TRBD1 (6 bases). The CDR3 totals 14 residues. The germline V gene encodes CDR1 SGHDT and CDR2 YYEEEE. Trimming shortened V by 2 bases and J by 6 bases, and 14 bases separated the two germline ends. CDR3 amino acids: CASSFVGGADGYTF. Written as DNA, the CDR3 is TGTGCCAGCAGCTTTGTTGGGGGGGCTGATGGCTACACCTTC.

V and J are TRBV4-2 and TRBJ2-3; TRBD2 agrees at 10 bases. Germline assignment: CDR1 LGHNA and CDR2 YNFKEQ. The trim removed 4 bases at V and 5 bases at J, leaving 9 bases unmatched. This CDR3 region has 16 residues. The CDR3 spells CASSLRAGGQRDTQYF. In DNA form, the CDR3 reads TGTGCCAGCAGCCTTAGAGCGGGGGGGCAACGAGATACGCAGTATTTT.

V gene TRBV7-2 combines with J gene TRBJ2-1; the D is unclear. V lost 0 bases and J 16 bases, leaving 13 bases between the germline ends. This CDR3 is built from 12 residues. CDR1 is SGHTA and CDR2 is FQGNSA in the germline V gene. The CDR3 is CASSLAGSIRFF. The CDR3 DNA reads as TGTGCCAGCAGCTTAGCGGGTAGCATCCGCTTCTTC.

This clone appeared a few times. The genes are TRBV3-1 (or the pseudogene TRBV3-2) and TRBJ1-2; 7 positions agree with TRBD1. Germline assignment: CDR1 LGHDT and CDR2 YNNKEL (reference sequence). This CDR3 comprises 15 residues. V lost 5 bases, J lost 1 base, and 7 bases stayed unmatched. In DNA, the CDR3 is TGTGCCAGCAGCAGACGGGGACAGTTTAACTATGGCTACACCTTC. It is translated as CASSRRGQFNYGYTF.

The chain recombines TRBV7-9 with TRBJ2-1; the D gene is possibly TRBD1 (6 bases). Trimming took off 5 bases at V and 3 bases at J, with 14 bases between the two ends. Germline values: CDR1 SEHNR, CDR2 FQNEAQ (reference sequence). The CDR3 contains 15 residues. In DNA form, the CDR3 reads TGTGCCAGCAGCCCAGCCCTGACAGGCTACAATGAGCAGTTCTTC. This codes for CASSPALTGYNEQFF.

This clone was picked up a small number of times. The chain links TRBV2 to TRBJ2-7; TRBD1 is a possible D gene (5 bases). The length of the CDR3 is 12 residues. CDR1 and CDR2 from the germline V gene are SNHLY and FYNNEI. V gave up 5 bases and J gave up 2 bases, with 7 bases separating them. The CDR3 region is CASSQGPYEQYF. The CDR3 region has the DNA TGTGCCAGCAGTCAGGGCCCCTACGAGCAGTACTTC.

Only a few counts were recorded for this clone. The chain couples TRBV28 to TRBJ1-6; 9 bases map to TRBD1. Looked up from germline, CDR1 is MDHEN and CDR2 is SYDVKM. With 5 bases clipped from V and 7 bases from J, the junction kept 9 bases outside the gene matches. This CDR3 contains 16 residues. CDR3 in amino acids: CASSRIKTGGNSPLHF. Here the CDR3 DNA reads TGTGCCAGCAGTCGAATAAAAACAGGGGGCAATTCACCCCTCCACTTT.